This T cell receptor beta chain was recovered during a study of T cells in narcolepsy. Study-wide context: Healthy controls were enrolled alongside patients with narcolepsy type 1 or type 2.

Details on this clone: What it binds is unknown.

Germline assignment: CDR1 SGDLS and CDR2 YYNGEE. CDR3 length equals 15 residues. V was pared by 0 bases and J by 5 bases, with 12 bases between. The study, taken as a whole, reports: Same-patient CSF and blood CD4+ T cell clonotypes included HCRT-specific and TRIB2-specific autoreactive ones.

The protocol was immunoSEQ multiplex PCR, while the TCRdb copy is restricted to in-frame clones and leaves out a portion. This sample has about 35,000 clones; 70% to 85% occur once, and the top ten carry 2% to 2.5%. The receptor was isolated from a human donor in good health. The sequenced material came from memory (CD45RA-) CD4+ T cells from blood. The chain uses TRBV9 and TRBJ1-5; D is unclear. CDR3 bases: TGTGCCAGCAGCGTAGAGGCCGGGGATGATCAGCCCCAGCATTTT. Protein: CASSVEAGDDQPQHF.